This T cell receptor beta chain is from a study of T cells in Graves' hyperthyroidism and ophthalmopathy (dated 2019 in TCRdb). As for the study more broadly: Peripheral blood samples were taken at the time of initial diagnosis, prior to any treatment. Once sampling was done, hyperthyroidism patients were given methimazole at a starting dose of 30 mg daily, whereas ophthalmopathy patients were given high-dose intravenous methylprednisolone. TCR V-J signatures able to tell the groups apart were searched for in a discovery cohort of 95 or so patients, of whom 43 had Graves' ophthalmopathy and 57 had stable Graves' hyperthyroidism. According to the paper, TCR Vbeta CDR3 sequencing was carried out on 135 peripheral blood samples, which came from fewer than 50 ophthalmopathy, 75 or so hyperthyroidism and approximately 17 progressor patients. An independent validation cohort of around 19 hyperthyroidism patients and approximately 16 patients who later progressed to ophthalmopathy tested prospective prediction of ophthalmopathy. For training and testing, the 95 to 100 patients in the discovery cohort were randomly divided in a 7:3 ratio. Thyroid tissue and blood T-cell repertoires from roughly 6 Graves' hyperthyroidism patients were also compared in the study. On the study overall, not on this receptor specifically: A model built on a 13 V-J signature distinguished ophthalmopathy from stable hyperthyroidism, reaching 85% to 90% sensitivity and 81.08% specificity in cross-validation and 80%/75% in testing. No statistical method was used to set the sample size in advance, and investigators knew the group allocation. During validation, the model predicted progression to ophthalmopathy a median of about 5.9 months ahead of onset, with approximately 71% sensitivity and almost 75% specificity. Blood samples also contained most of the expanded thyroid clonotypes (frequency above 0.001), which suggests that blood repertoires may reflect thyroid immune responses.

The TCR beta CDR3 regions were amplified from RNA transcripts. The first round of RT-PCR for the TCR CDR3 was performed with the HTBI primer set and the Qiagen OneStep RT-PCR kit. Libraries were constructed in a second round of multiplex PCR, after which size selection and purification were performed. Libraries were sequenced paired-end with 100 bp reads on an Illumina HiSeq2000. The authors' pipeline ran thus. SOAPnuke was used to process the raw data, removing reads that contained adapters or uncalled bases, had a mean Phred below 15, or lacked an exact match to the constant primer or identifier. COPE v1.2.5 was used to merge the high-quality paired reads, and each unique nucleotide sequence was defined as a clonotype. MiTCR v1.1 was used to align the clonotypes against IMGT TRBV, TRBD and TRBJ reference segments. The analysis included only V-J combinations with a frequency above 0.0001, which together covered over 98% of the repertoires. The TCS score was defined as the ratio of F50 (clonal expansion) to E x V (chaos), calculated using BLOSUM62-based TCRdist between CDR3 peptides within each V-J. Welch's t-statistics and random forest reduced 514 V-J features to 13, which were used in a naive Bayes classifier (R e1071). TCRdb redid the processing of the public reads, applying fastp at Q25 and MiXCR, and retained in-frame beta chains. For every CDR3 protein sequence, its rows merge into one entry that carries the most common genes and DNA. TCRdb's processing, not the study's, gives the V and J calls here. The sample table holds around 600,000 distinct CDR3 sequences, of which more than 13% were seen once. The ten most abundant clones make up roughly 6.9% of the sample.

This clonotype was observed many times. It has no known antigen specificity. No base-level quality is on record; no much larger clone is a single base apart. Ophthalmopathy patients had moderately to severely active disease, with a Clinical Activity Score of 3 or more, a NOSPECS grade of 4 or more, and a disease duration of less than 3 months. Exclusion was applied to patients with uncontrolled infections, other autoimmune diseases, pregnancy or lactation. Clinical symptoms, serum thyroxine and TRAb, thyroid ultrasound, and orbital computed tomography formed the basis for the diagnoses. Ficoll-Paque density gradient centrifugation was used to isolate PBMCs from 8 to 10 ml of fresh peripheral blood. Total RNA was extracted using Trizol reagent, and RNA quality was assessed on an Agilent 2100 Bioanalyzer. The CDR3 sequence holds 14 residues, the cysteine and phenylalanine included. Only the CDR3 part of the read is kept: 42 bases, read in frame from the first base. V lost 5 bases and J lost 0 bases; the stretch between them is 10 bases long. The germline V gene yields SGHRS for CDR1 and YFSETQ for CDR2.

This chain joins TRBV5-1 to TRBJ2-3; the D gene is perhaps TRBD1, from 5 matching bases. The receptor's source is a young woman with Graves' ophthalmopathy. Sample: blood. The DNA is TGCGCCAGCAGGGGGCAGGCAAGCACAGATACGCAGTATTTT. Translation gives CASRGQASTDTQYF.